The 5 T cell receptor beta chains in this list originate from one sample, sequenced in a study of T cell changes during pregnancy in multiple sclerosis. Measured with immunoSEQ multiplex PCR; TCRdb has only the in-frame clones, and not every one. This sample yields approximately 40,000 clones, of which roughly 88% are seen a single time; around 5% belongs to the top ten. This sample comprised peripheral blood, obtained in the first trimester of pregnancy. These receptors originate from a female donor in good health, enrolled as a control in a pregnancy study.

The rearrangement uses TRBV4-3 and TRBJ2-5; D may be TRBD2 (7 bases). This CDR3 spans 15 amino acids. V was shortened by 1 base and J by 5 bases, with 14 bases between the two germline ends. Per the germline V gene, CDR1 is LGHNA and CDR2 is YSLEER. This CDR3 reads CASSQVGGGGETQYF. As DNA, the CDR3 is TGCGCCAGCAGCCAAGTCGGGGGCGGGGGCGAGACCCAGTACTTC.

In nucleotides, the CDR3 is TGTGCCAGCAGCCTAGCTCTGGGTACGCAGTATTTT. It translates to CASSLALGTQYF. This chain connects TRBV7-3 to TRBJ2-3, with D possibly matching TRBD2 (5 bases). The germline V and J ends were trimmed by 5 bases and 8 bases, with 11 bases remaining between them. CDR1 and CDR2 from the germline V gene are SGHTA and FQGTGA. This CDR3 has 12 amino acids.

The rearrangement joins TRBV9 to TRBJ2-2, with 8 positions matching TRBD2. V shed 4 bases and J 5 bases; nucleotides not matched to a gene: 7. Germline CDR1 is SGDLS and CDR2 is YYNGEE. CDR3 length: 15 residues. CDR3 nucleotide sequence: TGTGCCAGCAGCACGGGGGGGGCGCGAACCGGGGAGCTGTTTTTT. It codes for CASSTGGARTGELFF.

CDR3 sequence reads: CASSQDGSGGSYEQYF. Written as DNA, the CDR3 is TGTGCCAGCAGCCAAGATGGTTCGGGGGGTTCCTACGAGCAGTACTTC. The chain is built from TRBV5-4 and TRBJ2-7; 7 positions match TRBD2. This CDR3 is built from 16 residues. V shed 4 bases, J shed 1 base, and the junction held 11 bases outside the gene matches. Germline V gene lookup returns CDR1 SGHNT and CDR2 YYREEE (reference sequence).

V is TRBV4-1 and J is TRBJ1-3; D remains unclear. Per the germline V gene, CDR1 is MGHRA and CDR2 is YSYEKL. This CDR3 is 15 amino acids long. V was trimmed by 1 base and J by 0 bases, leaving 7 bases between them. The CDR3: CASSQVGSSGNTIYF. The CDR3 DNA sequence: TGCGCCAGCAGCCAAGTGGGCAGCTCTGGAAACACCATATATTTT.